These 11 T cell receptor beta chains came from one sample sequenced in a study of blood T cell repertoires in COVID-19. TCRdb's copy holds only in-frame clones and misses some; the assay was immunoSEQ multiplex PCR. The repertoire holds 20,000 to 30,000 clones, with 85% to 90% as singletons. The source material was peripheral blood. The receptors come from a man between 65 and 80 years old with COVID-19, enrolled during active disease.

The CDR3 here is CSASLGPQETQYF. CDR3 sequence (DNA): TGCAGTGCTAGTCTGGGGCCCCAAGAGACCCAGTACTTC. The V gene is TRBV20-1, the J gene TRBJ2-5; D possibly corresponds to TRBD1 (5 bases). Germline V gene sequence: CDR1 DFQATT, CDR2 SNEGSKA (reference sequence). Trimming left V 3 bases short and J 1 base short, with 9 bases between. CDR3 length: 13 amino acids.

The rearrangement links TRBV2 to TRBJ1-5; 8 bases map to TRBD1. V was clipped by 6 bases and J by 3 bases; unmatched bases: 4. Germline-derived CDR1 and CDR2 are SNHLY and FYNNEI. This CDR3 region has 14 residues. Written as DNA, the CDR3 is TGTGCCAGCAGAGGACAGGGACTCAATCAGCCCCAGCATTTT. Protein sequence: CASRGQGLNQPQHF.

The chain joins TRBV7-9 to TRBJ2-7; 14 bases match TRBD2. V shed 4 bases, J shed 0 bases, and the junction held 5 bases outside the gene matches. The CDR3 consists of 17 residues. Germline lookup yields CDR1 SEHNR and CDR2 FQNEAQ (reference sequence). The CDR3 loop is CASSSGLAGGFSYEQYF. The CDR3 region has the DNA TGTGCCAGCAGCTCCGGACTAGCGGGAGGATTCTCCTACGAGCAGTACTTC.

This clone is a singleton in its sample. This chain links TRBV27 with TRBJ1-1, with TRBD1 as a possible D gene (5 bases). Germline values: CDR1 MNHEY, CDR2 SMNVEV (reference sequence). The CDR3 covers 13 residues. V was clipped by 4 bases and J by 4 bases, with 10 bases between them. The CDR3 sequence: CASSWGGGTEAFF. In DNA, the CDR3 is TGTGCCAGCAGTTGGGGGGGTGGCACTGAAGCTTTCTTT.

The chain has TRBV24-1 and TRBJ2-1; no reliable D call. V was pared by 2 bases and J by 9 bases, with 10 bases between. The CDR3 loop spans 13 amino acids. CDR1 and CDR2 (germline): KGHDR, SFDVKD. CDR3 coding DNA: TGTGCCACCAGTGATTCCTCTACGGGTGAGCAGTTCTTC. Its protein product is CATSDSSTGEQFF.

This clone was seen only once. The chain couples TRBV27 to TRBJ2-1; D is uncertain. This CDR3 is 14 amino acids long. V was shortened by 6 bases and J by 5 bases, with 14 bases between the two germline ends. Germline V gives CDR1 MNHEY, CDR2 SMNVEV (reference sequence). In DNA, the CDR3 is TGTGCCAGCAGCCCCCACGACATTAACAATGAGCAGTTCTTC. Translating gives CASSPHDINNEQFF.

The rearrangement uses TRBV4-1 and TRBJ1-3; D may be TRBD1 (5 bases). Deletions cut 1 base from V and 2 bases from J, with 12 bases between. From germline, CDR1 is MGHRA and CDR2 YSYEKL. This CDR3 spans 16 amino acids. CDR3 sequence (DNA): TGCGCCAGCAGCCAAGGGGGCCGGGGGGCTGGAAACACCATATATTTT. It codes for CASSQGGRGAGNTIYF.

This sequence joins TRBV27 and TRBJ2-1; 7 nucleotides align to TRBD2. The CDR3 spans 15 residues. Germline CDR1 MNHEY, CDR2 SMNVEV (reference sequence). V lost 3 bases and J lost 3; bases outside the gene matches: 5. The CDR3 reads CASSFGTTLYNEQFF. The CDR3 region has the DNA TGTGCCAGCAGTTTTGGGACTACACTCTACAATGAGCAGTTCTTC.

This clone has just one count. This CDR3 is CASRADRGPGANVLTF. The DNA for the CDR3 is TGCGCCAGCAGAGCGGACAGGGGGCCTGGGGCCAACGTCCTGACTTTC. J is TRBJ2-6 and V is TRBV10-2; 11 bases fit TRBD1. The CDR3 loop spans 16 amino acids. Unmatched junction bases numbered 3, after V lost 6 bases and J lost 2 bases. CDR1 and CDR2 (germline): WSHSY, SAAADI.

This chain uses TRBV5-4 with TRBJ2-4; tentatively, D is TRBD2 (6 bases). V was cut by 4 bases and J by 6 bases, with 8 bases left in between. The CDR3 extends over 12 amino acids. Germline values: CDR1 SGHNT, CDR2 YYREEE (reference sequence). The CDR3 DNA reads TGTGCCAGCAGCCCGGGACTAAACATTCAGTACTTC. Protein sequence: CASSPGLNIQYF.

The chain links TRBV27 to TRBJ2-7; 9 nucleotides match TRBD2. V dropped 5 bases and J dropped 5; count of bases not matched to a gene: 10. This CDR3 spans 15 amino acids. The germline gives CDR1 MNHEY, CDR2 SMNVEV (reference sequence). The chain's CDR3 is CASSPLGLASDEQYF. The CDR3 nucleotides are TGTGCCAGCAGTCCCCTCGGACTAGCGAGCGACGAGCAGTACTTC.